This TCR beta chain came from a study of shared clonotypes between healthy human individuals. Germline lookup yields CDR1 SGHDT and CDR2 YYEEEE. This CDR3 has 13 residues. V lost 1 base, J lost 2 bases, and 4 bases lay in between. TCRdb keeps only in-frame clones here, not all; method: immunoSEQ multiplex PCR. The data show under 2.5 million clones, 85% to 95% seen once. The sample holds a few counts of this clone. The sample holds other DNA sequences that translate to the same CDR3. The source is a man between 18 and 29 years old in good health. Some clones in this sample may be carry-over from other donors' samples. The rearrangement joins TRBV5-6 to TRBJ1-5; D gene ambiguous. Sequencing was performed on naive CD4+ T cells from PBMCs. Subset indicated: CD45RA+ positively selected. The CDR3 spells CASSLTGNQPQHF. As DNA, the CDR3 is TGTGCCAGCAGCTTGACAGGCAATCAGCCCCAGCATTTT.